This T cell receptor beta chain was recovered during a study of T cells after yellow fever vaccination (dated by TCRdb to about 2019). Background on the whole study: The SMART-Seq v4 Ultra Low Input RNA kit was used to prepare libraries from fractions with low cell numbers. Bulk TCR alpha and beta repertoires were sequenced longitudinally to track T-cell clones before and after primary and booster YFV17D yellow fever vaccination. The cohort comprised two healthy male donors, one aged 18 to 29 and one aged 30 to 40 years. Blood samples were taken at several timepoints before and after primary and secondary immunization, and bulk PBMC replicates and cell subsets were isolated. Results the study describes overall, beyond this receptor: FACS-sorted repertoires could contain abundant contaminating clonotypes from the bulk population, so computational filtering was required. Because the study included only a couple of donors, the extent to which the findings can be generalized is limited. Compared with the primary T-cell response, the secondary T-cell response was weaker but faster, peaking on day 5 rather than day 15. Most clones expanded after primary vaccination were re-detected after the booster (around 96% of CD4 and around 88% of CD8), suggesting broad memory maintenance. A small fraction of clonotypes appeared in both the CD4 and CD8 compartments, likely as a result of convergent recombination.

Per the publication, the treatment or condition label means: live attenuated yellow fever vaccine strain. At every blood-draw timepoint, two biological replicates of bulk PBMCs were collected. PBMCs were isolated from peripheral blood using a standard Ficoll-Paque protocol. RNA was extracted with TriZol from bulk PBMCs, CD4 and CD8 fractions, and dextramer-positive and dextramer-negative fractions. This clonotype was observed many times. The antigen this receptor binds is unknown. No quality values exist for individual bases; no much larger clone is one base distant. TCR cDNA was synthesized by 5'RACE template switching, which introduced a universal primer site and unique molecular identifiers. Priming for cDNA synthesis came from both the TCR alpha and TCR beta constant segments. Library amplification used two PCR steps, and the second PCR step added sample barcodes and sequencing adapters. Sequencing of the libraries was done on either Illumina HiSeq 2500 (2x100 bp) or NovaSeq (2x150 bp). As for the authors' bioinformatics: Reads were demultiplexed and collapsed into UMI consensus sequences with MIGEC, and V(D)J alignment was performed with MiXCR. Clonotypes responding to the vaccine were identified with edgeR on replicate PBMC samples, with the criteria of FDR below 0.01 and a log2 fold change above 5 up to day 15. CD4 or CD8 identity was assigned to each bulk clonotype according to whether the clonotype was present at higher abundance in the sequenced CD4 repertoire or the sequenced CD8 repertoire. Starting from the raw public reads, TCRdb applied fastp trimming at Q25, assembled clones with MiXCR and retained in-frame beta chains. Every distinct CDR3 protein forms one entry, paired with its most common genes and DNA. TCRdb's processing, not the authors', yielded these V and J calls. Within this sample are 450,000 to 600,000 distinct CDR3 sequences, with about a sixth of them counted one time only. Roughly 17% of the sample comes from the top ten.

The CDR3 contains 15 residues, cysteine and phenylalanine counted. Just the 45-base CDR3 DNA is kept, in frame starting at base 1. V is pruned by 4 bases and J by 5 bases, leaving 6 bases of the junction without a gene match. Looking up the germline V gene yields CDR1 SGHRS and CDR2 YFSETQ. The source of this sequence is a man between 18 and 29 years old who received the YFV17D yellow fever vaccine. Sequences were derived from PBMCs, sampled about 5 days after the first yellow fever vaccination. Recombination linked TRBV5-1 to TRBJ2-2, with TRBD2 matching 9 junction bases. The CDR3: CASSPGLATTGELFF. The nucleotide sequence reads as follows: TGCGCCAGCAGCCCAGGACTAGCGACAACCGGGGAGCTGTTTTTT.